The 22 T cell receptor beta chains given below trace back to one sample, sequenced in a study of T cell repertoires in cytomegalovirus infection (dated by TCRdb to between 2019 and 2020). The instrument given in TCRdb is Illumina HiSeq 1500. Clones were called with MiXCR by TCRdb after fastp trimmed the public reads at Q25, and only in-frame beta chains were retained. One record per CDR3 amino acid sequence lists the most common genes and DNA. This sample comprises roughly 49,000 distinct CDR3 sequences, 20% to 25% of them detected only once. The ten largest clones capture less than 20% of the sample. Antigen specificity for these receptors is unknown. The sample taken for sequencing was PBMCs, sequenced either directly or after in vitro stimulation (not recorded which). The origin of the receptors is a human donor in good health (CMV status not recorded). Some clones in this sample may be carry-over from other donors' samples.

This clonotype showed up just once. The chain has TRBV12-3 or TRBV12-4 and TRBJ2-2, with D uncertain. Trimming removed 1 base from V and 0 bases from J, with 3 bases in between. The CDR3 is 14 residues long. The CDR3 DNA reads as TGTGCCAGCAGTTTAGTGCCGAACACCGGGGAGCTGTTTTTT. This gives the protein CASSLVPNTGELFF.

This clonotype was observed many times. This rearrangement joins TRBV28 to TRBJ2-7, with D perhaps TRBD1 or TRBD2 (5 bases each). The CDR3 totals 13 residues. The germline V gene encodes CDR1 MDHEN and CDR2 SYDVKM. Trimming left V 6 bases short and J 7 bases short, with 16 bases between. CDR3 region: CASSDTGWGEQYF. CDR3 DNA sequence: TGTGCCAGCAGCGATACGGGGTGGGGGGAGCAGTACTTC.

This chain's CDR3 is CASSQANFIAGGAYEQYF. The DNA of the CDR3 is TGCGCCAGCAGCCAAGCTAACTTCATAGCGGGAGGGGCCTACGAGCAGTACTTC. The chain joins TRBV4-3 to TRBJ2-7; 11 nucleotides agree with TRBD2. Per germline, CDR1 LGHNA and CDR2 YSLEER. The CDR3 has 18 residues. J lost 2 bases, V lost 1 base, and 10 bases had no gene match.

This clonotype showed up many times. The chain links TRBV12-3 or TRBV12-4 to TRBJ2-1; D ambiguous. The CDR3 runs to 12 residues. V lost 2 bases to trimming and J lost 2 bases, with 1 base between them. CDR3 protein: CASSLPYNEQFF. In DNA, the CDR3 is TGTGCCAGCAGTTTACCCTACAATGAGCAGTTCTTC.

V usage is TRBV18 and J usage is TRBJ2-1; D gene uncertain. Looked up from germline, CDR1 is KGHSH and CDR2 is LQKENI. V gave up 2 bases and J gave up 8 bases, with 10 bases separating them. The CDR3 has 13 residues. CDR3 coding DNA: TGTGCCAGCTCACCAGGGCCGGGCGATGAGCAGTTCTTC. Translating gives CASSPGPGDEQFF. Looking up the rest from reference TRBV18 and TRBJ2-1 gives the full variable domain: NAGVMQNPRHLVRRRGQEARLRCSPMKGHSHVYWYRQLPEEGLKFMVYLQKENIIDESGMPKERFSAEFPKEGPSILRIQQVVRGDSAAYFCASSPGPGDEQFFGPGTRLTVL.

The CDR3 DNA is TGTGCCGCAAAGGGCAATCAAGGCCCCTACGAGCAGTACTTC. Amino acids: CAAKGNQGPYEQYF. This chain joins TRBV10-3 and TRBJ2-7; D gene uncertain. The germline CDR1 and CDR2 sequences are ENHRY and SYGVKD. The V end lost 11 bases, the J end lost 2 bases, and 19 bases lay between the germline ends. The CDR3 runs 14 residues.

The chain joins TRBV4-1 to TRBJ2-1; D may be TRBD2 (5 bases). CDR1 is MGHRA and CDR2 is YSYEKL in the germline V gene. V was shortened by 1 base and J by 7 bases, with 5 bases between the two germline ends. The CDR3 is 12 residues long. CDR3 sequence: CASSQGENEQFF. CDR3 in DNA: TGCGCCAGCAGCCAAGGGGAGAATGAGCAGTTCTTC.

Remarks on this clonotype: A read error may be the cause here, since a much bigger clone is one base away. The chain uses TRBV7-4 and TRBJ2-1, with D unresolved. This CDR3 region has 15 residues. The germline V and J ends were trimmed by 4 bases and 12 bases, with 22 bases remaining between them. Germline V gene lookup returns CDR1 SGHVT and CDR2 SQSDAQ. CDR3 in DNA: TGTGCCAGCAGCTATCAAGGACGGATGCACGATGCGCAGTTCTTC. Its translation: CASSYQGRMHDAQFF.

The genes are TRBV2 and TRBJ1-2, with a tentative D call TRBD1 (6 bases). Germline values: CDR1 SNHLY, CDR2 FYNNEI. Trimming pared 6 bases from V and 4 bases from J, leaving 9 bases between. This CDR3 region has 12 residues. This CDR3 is CASRGAGYGYTF. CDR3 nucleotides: TGTGCCAGCAGGGGGGCAGGCTATGGCTACACCTTC.

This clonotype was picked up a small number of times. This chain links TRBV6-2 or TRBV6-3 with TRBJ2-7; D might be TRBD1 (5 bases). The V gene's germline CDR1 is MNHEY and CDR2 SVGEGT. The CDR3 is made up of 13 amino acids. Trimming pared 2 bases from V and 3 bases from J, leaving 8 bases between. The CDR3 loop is CASSYVGVYEQYF. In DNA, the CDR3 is TGTGCCAGCAGTTACGTAGGGGTCTACGAGCAGTACTTC.

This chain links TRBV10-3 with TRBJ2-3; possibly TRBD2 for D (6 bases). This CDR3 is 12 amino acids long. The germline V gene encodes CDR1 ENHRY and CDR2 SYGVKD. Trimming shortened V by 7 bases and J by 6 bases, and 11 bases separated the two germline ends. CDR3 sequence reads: CAIKVAGDTQYF. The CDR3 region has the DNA TGTGCCATCAAGGTGGCGGGGGATACGCAGTATTTT.

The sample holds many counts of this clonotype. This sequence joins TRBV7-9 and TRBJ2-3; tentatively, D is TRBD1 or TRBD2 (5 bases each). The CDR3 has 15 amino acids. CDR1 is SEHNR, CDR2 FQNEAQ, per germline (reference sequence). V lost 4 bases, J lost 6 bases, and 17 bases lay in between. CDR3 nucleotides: TGTGCCAGCAGCTCCCCCGGGACCACCCTGGATACGCAGTATTTT. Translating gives CASSSPGTTLDTQYF. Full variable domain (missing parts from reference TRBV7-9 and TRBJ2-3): DTGVSQNPRHKITKRGQNVTFRCDPISEHNRLYWYRQTLGQGPEFLTYFQNEAQLEKSRLLSDRFSAERPKGSFSTLEIQRTEQGDSAMYLCASSSPGTTLDTQYFGPGTRLTVL.

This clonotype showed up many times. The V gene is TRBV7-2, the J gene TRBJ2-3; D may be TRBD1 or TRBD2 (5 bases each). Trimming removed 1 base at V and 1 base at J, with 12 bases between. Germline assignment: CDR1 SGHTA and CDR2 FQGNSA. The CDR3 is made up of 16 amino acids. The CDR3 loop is CASSLGGSGRTDTQYF. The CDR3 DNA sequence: TGTGCCAGCAGCTTAGGGGGATCGGGGCGCACAGATACGCAGTATTTT.

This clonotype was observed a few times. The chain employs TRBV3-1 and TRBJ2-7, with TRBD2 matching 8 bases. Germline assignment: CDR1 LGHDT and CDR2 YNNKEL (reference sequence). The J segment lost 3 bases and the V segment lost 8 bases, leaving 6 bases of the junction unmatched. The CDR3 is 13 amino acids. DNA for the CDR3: TGTGCCAGCGGTGTTAGCGGGGACTACGAGCAGTACTTC. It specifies CASGVSGDYEQYF.

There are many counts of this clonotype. The CDR3 DNA is TGTGCCAGCAGCTTAGCGGCCGGGACAGGGCCTAGACCAGAGCAGTTCTTC. Protein product: CASSLAAGTGPRPEQFF. V and J are TRBV11-3 and TRBJ2-1; 9 bases are shared with TRBD1. V lost 1 base, J lost 10 bases, and 14 bases stayed unmatched. The CDR3 covers 17 residues. Germline V CDR1 and CDR2: SGHNT, YENEEA.

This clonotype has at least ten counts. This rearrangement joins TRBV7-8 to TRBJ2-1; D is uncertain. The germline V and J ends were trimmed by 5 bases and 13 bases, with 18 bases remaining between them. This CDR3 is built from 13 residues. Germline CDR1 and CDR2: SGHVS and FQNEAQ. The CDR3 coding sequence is TGTGCCAGCAGCCTACAAAAGGTAGCTATTCAGTTCTTC. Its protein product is CASSLQKVAIQFF.

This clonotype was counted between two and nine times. The CDR3 region has the DNA TGCGCCAGCAGCTACGCCGGGACAAGCACCTACGAGCAGTACTTC. Its translation: CASSYAGTSTYEQYF. The chain links TRBV5-1 to TRBJ2-7, with D maybe TRBD1 (6 bases). The CDR3 runs to 15 residues. Germline lookup yields CDR1 SGHRS and CDR2 YFSETQ. V was cut by 3 bases and J by 2 bases, with 15 bases left in between.

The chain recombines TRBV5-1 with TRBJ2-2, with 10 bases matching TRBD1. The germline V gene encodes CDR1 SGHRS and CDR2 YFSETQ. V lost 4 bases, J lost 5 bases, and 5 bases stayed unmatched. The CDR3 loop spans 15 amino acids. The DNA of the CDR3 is TGCGCCAGCAGCCGGCGGGACAGGGGAACCGGGGAGCTGTTTTTT. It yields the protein CASSRRDRGTGELFF.

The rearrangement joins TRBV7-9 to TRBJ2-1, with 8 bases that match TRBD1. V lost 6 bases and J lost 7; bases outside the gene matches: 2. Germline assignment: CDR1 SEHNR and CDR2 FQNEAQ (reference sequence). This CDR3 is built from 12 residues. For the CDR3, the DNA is TGTGCCAGCAGACAGGGGGGAAATGAGCAGTTCTTC. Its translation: CASRQGGNEQFF.

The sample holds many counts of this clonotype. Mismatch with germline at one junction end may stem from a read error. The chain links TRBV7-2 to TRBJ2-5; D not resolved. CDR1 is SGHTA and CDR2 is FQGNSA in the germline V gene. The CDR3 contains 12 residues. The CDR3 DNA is TGTGCCAGCAGCTTAGGTTGGCAATTGAGCCACTTC. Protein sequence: CASSLGWQLSHF.

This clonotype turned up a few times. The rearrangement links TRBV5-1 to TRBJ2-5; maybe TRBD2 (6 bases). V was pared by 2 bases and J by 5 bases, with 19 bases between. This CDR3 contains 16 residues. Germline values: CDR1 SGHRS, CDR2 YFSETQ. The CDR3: CASSLPRGTVGETQYF. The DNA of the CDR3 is TGCGCCAGCAGCTTACCCCGGGGGACGGTGGGCGAGACCCAGTACTTC. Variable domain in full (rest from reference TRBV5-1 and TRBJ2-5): KAGVTQTPRYLIKTRGQQVTLSCSPISGHRSVSWYQQTPGQGLQFLFEYFSETQRNKGNFPGRFSGRQFSNSRSEMNVSTLELGDSALYLCASSLPRGTVGETQYFGPGTRLLVL.

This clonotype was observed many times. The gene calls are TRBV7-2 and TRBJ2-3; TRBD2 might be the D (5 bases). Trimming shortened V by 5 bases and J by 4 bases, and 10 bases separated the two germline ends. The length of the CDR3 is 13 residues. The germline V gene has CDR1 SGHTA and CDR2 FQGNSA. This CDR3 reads CASSMTIPDTQYF. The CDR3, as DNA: TGTGCCAGCAGCATGACTATTCCAGATACGCAGTATTTT.